The present T cell receptor beta chain was sequenced within a study of shared T cell receptors in the human thymus. Germline V gene data show CDR1 as MGHRA and CDR2 as YSYEKL. The CDR3 spans 13 residues. Unmatched junction bases numbered 1, after V lost 1 base and J lost 7 bases. The protocol was immunoSEQ multiplex PCR, while the TCRdb copy is restricted to in-frame clones and leaves out a portion. The sample holds under 850,000 clones; 85% to 90% are singletons and the top ten take 0.0095% to 0.012%. This sample was also put to use in a study of human thymus T cells. According to that study: It was from resections taken during corrective heart surgery that the thymus tissue came.

The sample comprised thymocytes. The chain has TRBV4-1 and TRBJ2-1, with 7 positions matching TRBD1. The TCR originated in a boy under three years old with a congenital heart defect. In nucleotides, the CDR3 is TGCGCCAGCAGCCAAGGACAGGGAAATGAGCAGTTCTTC. It is translated as CASSQGQGNEQFF.